This T cell receptor beta chain was found in a study of CD8 T cells in ankylosing spondylitis. Broader study findings: Reportedly, significant enrichment of disease-linked clones occurred in matched ankylosing spondylitis synovial fluid.

TCRdb processed the 5' RACE reads anew with MiXCR; each CDR3 protein has one entry. The table has 180,000 or so distinct CDR3 sequences, around 10% seen once; the top ten hold almost 30%. Many counts were recorded for this clonotype. What it binds is unknown. Sequences were obtained from blood, either unsorted or a sorted T cell fraction (not recorded which). The TCR comes from a male donor with ankylosing spondylitis or in good health (not recorded which).

The CDR3 loop is CASSEFQDRTNQPQHF. The CDR3 bases are TGTGCCAGCAGTGAATTTCAAGACAGAACGAATCAGCCCCAGCATTTT. This chain joins TRBV6-1 and TRBJ1-5; TRBD1 might be the D (5 bases). Germline V gene lookup returns CDR1 MNHNS and CDR2 SASEGT. V was clipped by 2 bases and J by 4 bases, with 15 bases between them. The CDR3 is 16 amino acids.